The rows below give T cell receptor beta chains drawn from one sample of a study of blood T cell repertoires in COVID-19. The table came from immunoSEQ multiplex PCR; TCRdb's copy has only in-frame clones and leaves some out. The sample lists under 140,000 clones, roughly four fifths seen once, with 16% in the top ten. The sample was peripheral blood. Every receptor here comes from a woman aged 60-70 years with acute or convalescent COVID-19. Both conserved end residues are part of each CDR3. The D gene is left open where the match is weak. Clone size appears in some rows only: once, few, many, or a class for an expanded clone.

d_call,j_call,v_call,clone_size,cdr3_nt,cdr3_aa
.,TRBJ2-1,TRBV9,.,TGTGCCAGCAGCGTAGGGACAACCCACCTCAACAATGAGCAGTTCTTC,CASSVGTTHLNNEQFF
.,TRBJ1-2,TRBV12-3/TRBV12-4,.,TGTGCCAGCAGTTTTCCGCTCGCGGCTGGCTACACCTTC,CASSFPLAAGYTF
TRBD2,TRBJ2-2,TRBV14,.,TGTGCCAGCAGCCGTCTAGCGGGACCCACCGGGGAGCTGTTTTTT,CASSRLAGPTGELFF
TRBD1,TRBJ1-1,TRBV18,.,TGTGCCAGCTCACCAGGGACAGGGGCGGAAGCTTTCTTT,CASSPGTGAEAFF
.,TRBJ2-7,TRBV11-1,.,TGTGCCAGCAGCTTGATGGCCAGGGTCTACGAGCAGTACTTC,CASSLMARVYEQYF
.,TRBJ2-7,TRBV12-2,.,TGTGCAAGTCGCTCGTTTTCGACCGGGGAGCAGTACTTC,CASRSFSTGEQYF
TRBD1,TRBJ1-1,TRBV7-8,many,TGTGCCAGCAGCTTACTAGGACAGGGGCTCACTGAAGCTTTCTTT,CASSLLGQGLTEAFF
.,TRBJ2-7,TRBV9,few,TGTGCCAGCAGCGGGGACTCGCCGCCCTACGAGCAGTACTTC,CASSGDSPPYEQYF
.,TRBJ1-1,TRBV11-3,.,TGTGCCAGCAGCTTAGACAGGGGAACTGAAGCTTTCTTT,CASSLDRGTEAFF
.,TRBJ1-4,TRBV6-5,.,TGTGCCAGCAGTTTGAGGGCACGGGAAAAACTGTTTTTT,CASSLRAREKLFF
TRBD1,TRBJ1-2,TRBV18,.,TGTGCCAGCTCACCACAGACCGGGACAGTCAAAGGCTACACCTTC,CASSPQTGTVKGYTF
.,TRBJ1-4,TRBV24-1,.,TGTGCCACCGCCATTCCAGGTTTCGGTTCTAATGAAAAACTGTTTTTT,CATAIPGFGSNEKLFF
TRBD2,TRBJ2-7,TRBV18,.,TGTGCCAGCTCACAAAGGACTAGCGACTACGAGCAGTACTTC,CASSQRTSDYEQYF
TRBD2,TRBJ2-3,TRBV24-1,.,TGTGCCACCAGTGACCTCGAGCGGGGGGGAGACACAGATACGCAGTATTTT,CATSDLERGGDTDTQYF
TRBD2,TRBJ2-2,TRBV9,.,TGTGCCAGCAGCACTCATAGCGGGGGCGCGAACACCGGGGAGCTGTTTTTT,CASSTHSGGANTGELFF
.,TRBJ1-2,TRBV27,.,TGTGCCAGCAGTCCTTGGAGCGTCCCGGGGGGCTACACCTTC,CASSPWSVPGGYTF
.,TRBJ1-3,TRBV7-7,.,TGTGCTAGCAGCCCGACAGTCTCTGGAAACACCATATATTTT,CASSPTVSGNTIYF
.,TRBJ2-6,TRBV20-1,.,TGCAGTGCTAGTTCAGGGAATGCTGGGGCCAACGTCCTGACTTTC,CSASSGNAGANVLTF
.,TRBJ2-7,TRBV19,.,TGTGCCAGTAGTATAACCACAGCAGGACTTCCCTACGAGCAGTACTTC,CASSITTAGLPYEQYF
.,TRBJ1-2,TRBV20-1,.,TGCAGTGCTAGTGGCCACCAGGTTTCGCAGGGCTACACCTTC,CSASGHQVSQGYTF
TRBD1,TRBJ2-1,TRBV19,.,TGTGCCAGTGGGACAGGTACTTACAATGAGCAGTTCTTC,CASGTGTYNEQFF
.,TRBJ1-1,TRBV20-1,.,TGCAGTGCTAGTCGGGATGTGGTTGAAGCTTTCTTT,CSASRDVVEAFF
TRBD1,TRBJ1-4,TRBV7-2,.,TGTGCCAGCAGCTTAGCGACAGGGACCGGTGAAAAACTGTTTTTT,CASSLATGTGEKLFF
.,TRBJ2-5,TRBV4-2,few,TGTGCCAGCAGCCAAGATGGGAGGGAGACCCAGTACTTC,CASSQDGRETQYF
.,TRBJ1-6,TRBV28,.,TGTGCCAGCAGTTTATCGGCGGGCCCCCACCTCACCCTCCACTTT,CASSLSAGPHLTLHF
TRBD2,TRBJ2-5,TRBV6-5,.,TGTGCCAGCAGTTACTCGAGCGGGACTTTCGACCAGTACTTC,CASSYSSGTFDQYF
.,TRBJ2-1,TRBV10-3,.,TGTGCCATCAGTGACGAGACAGCCCCAAATGAGCAGTTCTTC,CAISDETAPNEQFF
.,TRBJ2-1,TRBV3-1/TRBV3-2,.,TGTGCCAGCAGCAGTTCGGGCTTGATACCGGGGGAGCAGTTCTTC,CASSSSGLIPGEQFF
.,TRBJ1-1,TRBV18,.,TGTGCCAGCTCACCACAGGTAGGGGCGAGTGAAGCTTTCTTT,CASSPQVGASEAFF
.,TRBJ2-5,TRBV11-2,.,TGTGCCAGCAGCTCATCAGGGGCAGAGACCCAGTACTTC,CASSSSGAETQYF
.,TRBJ2-5,TRBV30,.,TGTGCCTGGAGTCCACAGAGGGGGAGTAGCGGGTTAATGGGGGAGACCCAGTACTTC,CAWSPQRGSSGLMGETQYF
TRBD1,TRBJ1-1,TRBV19,.,TGTGCCAGTAGACTGGACAGGGGGGTTGAAGCTTTCTTT,CASRLDRGVEAFF
.,TRBJ2-3,TRBV7-8,.,TGTGCCAGCACCTCCACAGATACGCAGTATTTT,CASTSTDTQYF
TRBD1,TRBJ1-2,TRBV7-9,.,TGTGCCAGCAGGCGGACAGGGAGAGCTAACTATGGCTACACCTTC,CASRRTGRANYGYTF
TRBD2,TRBJ2-1,TRBV7-9,.,TGTGCCAGCAGCTCTTCCCTAGCGGGGTCGCCTGAGCAGTTCTTC,CASSSSLAGSPEQFF
TRBD1,TRBJ1-5,TRBV6-1,.,TGTGCCAGCAGTGCCGACAGGGTTTGGGGTGGCAATCAGCCCCAGCATTTT,CASSADRVWGGNQPQHF
.,TRBJ2-7,TRBV5-1,.,TGCGCCAGCAGTCTTTACTACGAGCAGTACTTC,CASSLYYEQYF
TRBD1,TRBJ2-7,TRBV3-1/TRBV3-2,.,TGTGCCAGCAGCAACCGGGACAGTGACTCCTACGAGCAGTACTTC,CASSNRDSDSYEQYF
TRBD1,TRBJ1-2,TRBV6-6,.,TGTGCCAGTACAGGGGACTATGGCTACACCTTC,CASTGDYGYTF
.,TRBJ1-6,TRBV27,.,TGTGCGAGTCAGCGATCAGGGGCCTTTAATTCACCCCTCCACTTT,CASQRSGAFNSPLHF
.,TRBJ2-5,TRBV11-3,.,TGTGCCAGCAGCTTAGTTCGGGAAATGCAGACCCAGTACTTC,CASSLVREMQTQYF
.,TRBJ2-7,TRBV11-2,once,TGTGCCAGCAGCTTAGTCGGCAGGGACTACGAGCAGTACTTC,CASSLVGRDYEQYF